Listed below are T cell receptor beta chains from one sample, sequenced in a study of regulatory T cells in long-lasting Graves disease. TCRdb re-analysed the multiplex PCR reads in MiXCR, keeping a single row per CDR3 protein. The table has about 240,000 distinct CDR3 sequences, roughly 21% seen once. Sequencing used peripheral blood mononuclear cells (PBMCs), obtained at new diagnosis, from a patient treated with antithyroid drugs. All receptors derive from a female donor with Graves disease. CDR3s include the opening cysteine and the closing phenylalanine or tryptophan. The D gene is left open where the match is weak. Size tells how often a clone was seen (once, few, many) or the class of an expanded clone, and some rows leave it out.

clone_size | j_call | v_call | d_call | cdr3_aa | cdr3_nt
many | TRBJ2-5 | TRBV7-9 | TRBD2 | CASSLESSGEETQYF | TGTGCCAGCAGCTTAGAGTCTAGCGGGGAAGAGACCCAGTACTTC
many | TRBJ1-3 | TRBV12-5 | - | CASGLGVSGNTIYF | TGTGCTAGTGGTTTGGGGGTCTCTGGAAACACCATATATTTT
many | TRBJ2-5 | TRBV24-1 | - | CATSDLGTEEGETQYF | TGTGCCACCAGTGATTTGGGGACAGAGGAGGGGGAGACCCAGTACTTC
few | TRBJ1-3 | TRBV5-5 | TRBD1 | CASSLGMTGGGNTIYF | TGTGCCAGCAGCTTGGGTATGACAGGGGGAGGAAACACCATATATTTT
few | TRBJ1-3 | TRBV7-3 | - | CASSLSGGGNTIYF | TGTGCCAGCAGCTTATCAGGAGGTGGAAACACCATATATTTT
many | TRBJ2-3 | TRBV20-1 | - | CSADLGLAGDTQYF | TGCAGTGCAGACCTAGGCCTGGCGGGAGATACGCAGTATTTT
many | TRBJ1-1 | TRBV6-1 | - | CASSEIRNTEAFF | TGTGCCAGCAGTGAGATCCGGAACACTGAAGCTTTCTTT
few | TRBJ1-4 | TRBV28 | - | CASSFGTGATNEKLFF | TGTGCCAGCAGTTTCGGCACAGGTGCAACTAATGAAAAACTGTTTTTT
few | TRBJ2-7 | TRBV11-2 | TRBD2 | CASSFSGSLEEQYF | TGTGCCAGCAGCTTTAGCGGGAGTTTGGAAGAGCAGTACTTC
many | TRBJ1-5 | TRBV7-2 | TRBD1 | CASSLRDRPNQPQHF | TGTGCCAGCAGCCTCCGGGACAGACCTAATCAGCCCCAGCATTTT
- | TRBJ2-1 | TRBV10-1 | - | CASSEASSHNEQFF | TGCGCCAGCAGTGAGGCTAGTTCTCACAATGAGCAGTTCTTC
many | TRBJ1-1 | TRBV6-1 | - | CASSEVKELGGTEAFF | TGTGCCAGCAGTGAAGTGAAAGAACTCGGGGGTACTGAAGCTTTCTTT
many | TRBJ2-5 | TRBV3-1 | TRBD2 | CASSSGSGVKETQYF | TGTGCCAGCAGCAGCGGTAGCGGGGTGAAGGAGACCCAGTACTTC
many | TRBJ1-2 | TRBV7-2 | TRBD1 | CASSRQGKGYTF | TGTGCCAGCAGCAGACAGGGAAAGGGCTACACCTTC
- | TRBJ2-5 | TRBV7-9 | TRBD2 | CASSLGAGGSQETQYF | TGTGCCAGCAGCTTGGGAGCGGGGGGATCCCAAGAGACCCAGTACTTC
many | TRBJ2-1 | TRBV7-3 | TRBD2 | CASRPSGGANEQFF | TGTGCCAGCAGACCCTCGGGAGGGGCTAATGAGCAGTTCTTC
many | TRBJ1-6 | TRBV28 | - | CASRGPGSSYNSPLHF | TGTGCCAGCAGAGGCCCCGGGAGCTCCTATAATTCACCCCTCCACTTT
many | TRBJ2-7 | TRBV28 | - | CASGGARYEQYF | TGTGCCAGCGGCGGGGCCCGCTACGAGCAGTACTTC
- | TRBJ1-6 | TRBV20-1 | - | CSARLAGSPLHF | TGCAGTGCTAGACTCGCGGGGTCACCCCTCCACTTT
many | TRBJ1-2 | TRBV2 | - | CASEGNNYGYTF | TGTGCCAGCGAAGGAAACAACTATGGCTACACCTTC
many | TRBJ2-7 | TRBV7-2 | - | CASSAGLNSYEQYF | TGTGCCAGCAGCGCAGGACTGAACTCCTACGAGCAGTACTTC
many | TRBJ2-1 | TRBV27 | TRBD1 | CASRGQGADEQFF | TGTGCCAGCAGGGGACAGGGGGCTGATGAGCAGTTCTTC
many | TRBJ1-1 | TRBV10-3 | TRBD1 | CAISEGQGAAEAFF | TGTGCCATCAGTGAAGGACAGGGGGCCGCTGAAGCTTTCTTT
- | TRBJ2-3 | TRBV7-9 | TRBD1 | CASSRGTGGADTQYF | TGTGCCAGCAGCCGCGGGACAGGGGGGGCAGATACGCAGTATTTT
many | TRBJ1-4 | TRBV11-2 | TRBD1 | CASSPDRVGEKLFF | TGTGCCAGCAGCCCGGACAGGGTGGGGGAAAAACTGTTTTTT
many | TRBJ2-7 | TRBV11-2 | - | CASSHSEHEQYF | TGTGCCAGCAGCCACTCCGAACACGAGCAGTACTTC
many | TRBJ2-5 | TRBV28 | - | CASSKQAWETQYF | TGTGCCAGCAGTAAACAAGCCTGGGAGACCCAGTACTTC
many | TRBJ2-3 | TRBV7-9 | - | CASSLSRTDTQYF | TGTGCCAGCAGCTTAAGCCGCACAGATACGCAGTATTTT
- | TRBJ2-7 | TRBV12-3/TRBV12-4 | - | CASSLGARQQTYEQYF | TGTGCCAGCAGTTTGGGGGCGAGACAGCAGACATACGAGCAGTACTTC
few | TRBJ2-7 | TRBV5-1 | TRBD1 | CASSLGTGTREQYF | TGCGCCAGCAGCTTAGGGACAGGGACGAGGGAGCAGTACTTC
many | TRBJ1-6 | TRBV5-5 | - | CASSLGPGSYNSPLHF | TGTGCCAGCAGCTTGGGACCAGGCTCCTATAATTCACCCCTCCACTTT
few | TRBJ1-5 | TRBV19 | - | CASNSGVGSQPQHF | TGTGCCAGTAATAGCGGGGTTGGCAGTCAGCCCCAGCATTTT
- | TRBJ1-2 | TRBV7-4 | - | CASSLVLLSGRNNYGYTF | TGTGCCAGCAGCTTGGTACTACTCTCAGGGAGAAATAACTATGGCTACACCTTC
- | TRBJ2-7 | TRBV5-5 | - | CASSLAPGSYEQYF | TGTGCCAGCAGCTTGGCACCGGGAAGCTACGAGCAGTACTTC
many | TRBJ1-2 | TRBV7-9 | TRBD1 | CASSNEARGTDYGYTF | TGTGCCAGCAGCAACGAAGCCCGTGGGACAGACTATGGCTACACCTTC
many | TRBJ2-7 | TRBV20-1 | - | CSASGRNNHEQYF | TGCAGTGCTAGTGGGAGAAACAACCACGAGCAGTACTTC
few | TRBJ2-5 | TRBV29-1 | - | CSAPTLTSQETQYF | TGCAGCGCTCCCACCTTGACAAGCCAAGAGACCCAGTACTTC
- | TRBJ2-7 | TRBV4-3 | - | CASSERLGGSYEQYF | TGCGCCAGCAGCGAAAGACTAGGAGGCTCCTACGAGCAGTACTTC
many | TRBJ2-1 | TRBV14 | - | CASSRSPGPNNEQFF | TGTGCCAGCAGCCGTTCACCGGGACCAAACAATGAGCAGTTCTTC
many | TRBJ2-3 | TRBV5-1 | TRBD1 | CASARDRSTDTQYF | TGCGCCAGCGCCCGGGACAGGAGCACAGATACGCAGTATTTT
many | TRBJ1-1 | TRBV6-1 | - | CASRLTANTEAFF | TGTGCCAGCAGACTGACGGCGAACACTGAAGCTTTCTTT
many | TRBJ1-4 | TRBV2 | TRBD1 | CASTGQGGGEKLFF | TGTGCCAGCACCGGACAGGGCGGGGGTGAAAAACTGTTTTTT
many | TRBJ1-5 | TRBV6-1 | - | CASNLSGNQPQHF | TGTGCCAGCAATCTATCCGGGAATCAGCCCCAGCATTTT
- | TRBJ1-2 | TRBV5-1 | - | CASSLAQDSGYTF | TGCGCCAGCAGCTTGGCCCAGGACTCTGGCTACACCTTC
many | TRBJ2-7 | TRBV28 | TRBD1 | CASSSYRGREQYF | TGTGCCAGCAGTTCCTACAGGGGCAGGGAGCAGTACTTC
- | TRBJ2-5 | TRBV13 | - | CASSAPQGLTLRETQYF | TGTGCCAGCAGCGCCCCTCAGGGACTGACCTTGAGAGAGACCCAGTACTTC
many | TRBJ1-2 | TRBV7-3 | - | CASSTNRPREDGYTF | TGTGCCAGCAGCACAAATAGACCCCGGGAGGATGGCTACACCTTC
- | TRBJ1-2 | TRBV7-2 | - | CASSLDPGVYGYTF | TGTGCCAGCAGCTTAGACCCAGGGGTCTATGGCTACACCTTC
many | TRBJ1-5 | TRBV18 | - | CASSPLGDTRQPQHF | TGTGCCAGCTCACCATTGGGGGACACAAGGCAGCCCCAGCATTTT